The 13 T cell receptor beta chains below were found in one sample sequenced in a study of blood T cell repertoires in COVID-19. Sequencing used immunoSEQ multiplex PCR; TCRdb keeps in-frame clones, though not all of them. This table holds some 220,000 clones, around 84% found once. Source material: peripheral blood. These TCRs come from a human donor in a cohort sampled during active COVID-19.

The chain employs TRBV28 and TRBJ1-1; D possibly corresponds to TRBD1 (5 bases). This CDR3 comprises 14 residues. Germline V gives CDR1 MDHEN, CDR2 SYDVKM. The ends were cut back, 6 bases at V and 1 base at J, with 12 bases in the middle. The CDR3, as DNA: TGTGCCAGCAGACGCGGGGGGTCGAACACTGAAGCTTTCTTT. As protein: CASRRGGSNTEAFF. Using reference TRBV28 and TRBJ1-1 for the parts outside the CDR3, the full variable domain is DVKVTQSSRYLVKRTGEKVFLECVQDMDHENMFWYRQDPGLGLRLIYFSYDVKMKEKGDIPEGYSVSREKKERFSLILESASTNQTSMYLCASRRGGSNTEAFFGQGTRLTVV.

The rearrangement links TRBV4-1 to TRBJ2-1; 11 bases line up with TRBD2. The germline gives CDR1 MGHRA, CDR2 YSYEKL. CDR3 size: 17 residues. With 0 bases clipped from V and 12 bases from J, the junction kept 13 bases outside the gene matches. DNA for the CDR3: TGCGCCAGCAGCCAAGACGCCGAGGGATGGACTAGCGGGTGGCAGTTCTTC. The encoded protein is CASSQDAEGWTSGWQFF.

This sequence joins TRBV28 and TRBJ2-2; D not certain. V lost 8 bases to trimming and J lost 1 base, with 8 bases between them. Germline V gives CDR1 MDHEN, CDR2 SYDVKM. This CDR3 has 13 residues. The CDR3 coding sequence is TGTGCCAGCCCCTCGAGGAACACCGGGGAGCTGTTTTTT. Protein: CASPSRNTGELFF.

The chain links TRBV6-1 to TRBJ2-7; tentative D call: TRBD1 (6 bases). Per germline, CDR1 MNHNS and CDR2 SASEGT. The V and J ends lost 3 bases and 0 bases respectively, with 9 bases between them. The CDR3 extends over 14 amino acids. CDR3 in amino acids: CASSEDSSSYEQYF. In nucleotides, the CDR3 is TGTGCCAGCAGTGAGGACAGCAGCTCCTACGAGCAGTACTTC.

The chain employs TRBV10-3 and TRBJ1-2; 9 positions match TRBD1. CDR3 length equals 14 residues. V shed 6 bases and J 8 bases; nucleotides not matched to a gene: 10. The germline gives CDR1 ENHRY, CDR2 SYGVKD. CDR3 nucleotides: TGTGCCATCAGCCCTACCGGACAGGGGAAAGGCTACACCTTC. It encodes CAISPTGQGKGYTF.

V and J are TRBV19 and TRBJ1-2; the D is unclear. V was cut by 3 bases and J by 2 bases, with 13 bases left in between. Per the germline V gene, CDR1 is LNHDA and CDR2 is SQIVND (reference sequence). This CDR3 is built from 15 residues. The CDR3 region has the DNA TGTGCCAGTAGTATCCGGACTCGGACCAACTATGGCTACACCTTC. Amino acids: CASSIRTRTNYGYTF.

This chain connects TRBV7-9 to TRBJ1-5, with a weak D call TRBD1 (6 bases). Looked up from germline, CDR1 is SEHNR and CDR2 is FQNEAQ (reference sequence). CDR3 size: 14 residues. Trimming took off 5 bases at V and 3 bases at J, with 11 bases between the two ends. The CDR3 DNA reads as TGTGCCAGCAGCCAGGACAGCTACAATCAGCCCCAGCATTTT. Its translation: CASSQDSYNQPQHF.

The chain carries TRBV7-2 and TRBJ1-2; 12 nucleotides agree with TRBD1. CDR1 SGHTA and CDR2 FQGNSA come from the germline V gene. The CDR3 length is 14 residues. Unmatched junction bases numbered 2, after V lost 1 base and J lost 8 bases. Here the CDR3 DNA reads TGTGCCAGCAGCTTAGGGGGACAGGGGGCCGGCTACACCTTC. As protein: CASSLGGQGAGYTF.

The chain joins TRBV5-4 to TRBJ1-1, with 9 bases fitting TRBD1. The V and J ends lost 3 bases and 8 bases, in that order; junction bases with no gene match: 11. Germline CDR1 SGHNT, CDR2 YYREEE (reference sequence). This CDR3 region has 15 residues. The CDR3 region is CASSSGTGSRNEAFF. The CDR3 bases are TGTGCCAGCAGCTCCGGGACAGGGTCGCGCAACGAAGCTTTCTTT. Supplemented by reference TRBV5-4 and TRBJ1-1, the full variable domain reads ETGVTQSPTHLIKTRGQQVTLRCSSQSGHNTVSWYQQALGQGPQFIFQYYREEENGRGNFPPRFSGLQFPNYSSELNVNALELDDSALYLCASSSGTGSRNEAFFGQGTRLTVV.

This clone was detected once. The V gene is TRBV9, the J gene TRBJ1-5; D remains unclear. V lost 1 base and J lost 9, with 11 bases in between. This CDR3 is 13 amino acids long. Germline assignment: CDR1 SGDLS and CDR2 YYNGEE. Here the CDR3 DNA reads TGTGCCAGCAGCGTAAACGCGGGGAGGCCCCAGCATTTT. Translated: CASSVNAGRPQHF. Filled out from reference TRBV9 and TRBJ1-5, the complete variable domain reads DSGVTQTPKHLITATGQRVTLRCSPRSGDLSVYWYQQSLDQGLQFLIQYYNGEERAKGNILERFSAQQFPDLHSELNLSSLELGDSALYFCASSVNAGRPQHFGDGTRLSIL.

This clone has only a few counts. The J gene is TRBJ1-1, the V gene TRBV19; the D is unclear. V was cut by 7 bases and J by 0 bases, with 12 bases left in between. CDR3 length: 14 amino acids. Per germline, CDR1 LNHDA and CDR2 SQIVND (reference sequence). In DNA, the CDR3 is TGTGCCAGTACCCGGCAGGCTCTGAACACTGAAGCTTTCTTT. Protein: CASTRQALNTEAFF.

This clone was found once. The CDR3 nucleotides read TGTGCCAGCGGCGAACAGGCCCATCTCCAGCCCCAGCATTTT. Translation: CASGEQAHLQPQHF. The chain joins TRBV6-5 to TRBJ1-5; TRBD1 might be the D (5 bases). V lost 8 bases and J 7 bases, leaving 18 bases between the germline ends. Looked up from germline, CDR1 is MNHEY and CDR2 is SVGAGI. The CDR3 is 14 amino acids.

The chain joins TRBV19 to TRBJ1-5; D uncertain. The CDR3 covers 15 residues. Trimming left V 3 bases short and J 0 bases short, with 9 bases between. Germline V gives CDR1 LNHDA, CDR2 SQIVND (reference sequence). The CDR3 DNA reads as TGTGCCAGTAGTATGGCTGTGAATAGCAATCAGCCCCAGCATTTT. It specifies CASSMAVNSNQPQHF.